This TCR beta chain came from a study of blood T cell repertoires in COVID-19. Study details: There were acute and convalescent COVID-19 samples, and they came from the United States, Italy and Spain. The analysed material was cDNA or gDNA that came from T cells, B-cell-depleted T cells, or PBMCs.

Original processing notes: Estimation of nucleated cell counts was performed using reference gene primer amplification. TCRdb's table, derived via immunoSEQ multiplex PCR, lists solely in-frame clones and lacks some. The V and J calls and clone size come from that table; D and trimming were worked out from the DNA. The table has about 100,000 clones, around four fifths seen once. CDR3 length: 16 amino acids. Trimming left V 2 bases short and J 6 bases short, with 16 bases between. Germline lookup yields CDR1 LGHDT and CDR2 YNNKEL (reference sequence). Source material: peripheral blood. This receptor was identified in a man between 45 and 60 years old with active or convalescent COVID-19. This chain links TRBV3-1 (or the pseudogene TRBV3-2) with TRBJ2-2; possibly TRBD1 for D (6 bases). Here the CDR3 DNA reads TGTGCCAGCAGCCAATTGGGAGAGGGACAAGCCGGGGAGCTGTTTTTT. The encoded protein is CASSQLGEGQAGELFF.